The source of this T cell receptor (beta chain) is a study of T cell responses to AZD1222 COVID-19 vaccine. TCRdb's table, derived via immunoSEQ multiplex PCR, lists solely in-frame clones and lacks some. The sample shows 100,000 to 150,000 clones, 87% of them seen only once. General study points: There were mostly white British donors and more females than males, and clonal diversity was possibly underestimated.

As regards this clone: Its target is unknown.

The CDR3 spans 16 residues. The germline gives CDR1 KGHDR, CDR2 SFDVKD. V dropped 3 bases and J dropped 8 bases, with 19 bases sitting between them. Specimen: peripheral blood, collected on day 0 of AZD1222 vaccination. The clonotype comes from an adult in good health. The chain couples TRBV24-1 to TRBJ2-1, with D possibly TRBD1 on 5 matching bases. CDR3 in amino acids: CATSDPRALPPDEQFF. The CDR3 coding sequence is TGTGCCACCAGTGATCCCAGGGCCCTCCCCCCGGATGAGCAGTTCTTC.